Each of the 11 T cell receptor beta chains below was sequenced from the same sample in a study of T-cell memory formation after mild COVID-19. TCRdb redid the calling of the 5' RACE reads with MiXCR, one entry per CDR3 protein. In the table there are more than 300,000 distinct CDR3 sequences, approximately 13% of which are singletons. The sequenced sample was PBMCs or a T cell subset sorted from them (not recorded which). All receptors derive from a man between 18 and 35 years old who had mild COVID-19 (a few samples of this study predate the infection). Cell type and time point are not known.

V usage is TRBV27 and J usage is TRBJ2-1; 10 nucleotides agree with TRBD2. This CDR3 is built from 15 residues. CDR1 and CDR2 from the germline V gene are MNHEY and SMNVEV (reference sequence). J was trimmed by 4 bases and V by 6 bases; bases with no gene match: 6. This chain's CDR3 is CASRGGLAVYNEQFF. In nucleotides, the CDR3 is TGTGCCAGCAGGGGTGGACTAGCGGTTTACAATGAGCAGTTCTTC.

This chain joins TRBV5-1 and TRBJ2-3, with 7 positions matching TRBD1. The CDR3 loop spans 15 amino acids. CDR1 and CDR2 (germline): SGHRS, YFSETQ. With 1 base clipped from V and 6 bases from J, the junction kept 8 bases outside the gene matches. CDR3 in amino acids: CASSLIPGGSDTQYF. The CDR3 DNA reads TGCGCCAGCAGCTTGATTCCAGGGGGAAGTGATACGCAGTATTTT.

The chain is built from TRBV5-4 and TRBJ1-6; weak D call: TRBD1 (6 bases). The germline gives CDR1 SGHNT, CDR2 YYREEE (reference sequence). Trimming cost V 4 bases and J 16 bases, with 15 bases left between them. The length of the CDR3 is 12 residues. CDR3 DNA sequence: TGTGCCAGCAGCGCCCCAGGGGAACCGCTCCACTTT. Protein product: CASSAPGEPLHF.

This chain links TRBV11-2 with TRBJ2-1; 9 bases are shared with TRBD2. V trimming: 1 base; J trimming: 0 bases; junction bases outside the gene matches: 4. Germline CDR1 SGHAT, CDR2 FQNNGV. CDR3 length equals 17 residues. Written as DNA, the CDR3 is TGTGCCAGCAGCTTAGGCGGGGGGGCCAGCTCCTACAATGAGCAGTTCTTC. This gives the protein CASSLGGGASSYNEQFF.

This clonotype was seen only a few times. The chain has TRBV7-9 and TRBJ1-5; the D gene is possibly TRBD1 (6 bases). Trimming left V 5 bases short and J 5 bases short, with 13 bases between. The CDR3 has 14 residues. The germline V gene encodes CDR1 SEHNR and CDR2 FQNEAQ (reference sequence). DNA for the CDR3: TGTGCCAGCAGCCGACAGGTTGACGATCAGCCCCAGCATTTT. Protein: CASSRQVDDQPQHF.

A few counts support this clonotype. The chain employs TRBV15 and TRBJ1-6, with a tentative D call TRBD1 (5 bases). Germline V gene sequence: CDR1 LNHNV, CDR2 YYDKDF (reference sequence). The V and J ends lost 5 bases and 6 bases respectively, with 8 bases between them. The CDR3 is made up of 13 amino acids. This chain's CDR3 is CATSPGGNSPLHF. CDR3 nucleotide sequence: TGTGCCACCAGCCCGGGGGGTAATTCACCCCTCCACTTT.

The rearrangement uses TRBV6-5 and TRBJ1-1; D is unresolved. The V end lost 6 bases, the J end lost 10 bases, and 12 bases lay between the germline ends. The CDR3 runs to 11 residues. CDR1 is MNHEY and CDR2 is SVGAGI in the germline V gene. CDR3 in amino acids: CASRMRGRAFF. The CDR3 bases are TGTGCCAGCAGGATGAGAGGGCGAGCTTTCTTT.

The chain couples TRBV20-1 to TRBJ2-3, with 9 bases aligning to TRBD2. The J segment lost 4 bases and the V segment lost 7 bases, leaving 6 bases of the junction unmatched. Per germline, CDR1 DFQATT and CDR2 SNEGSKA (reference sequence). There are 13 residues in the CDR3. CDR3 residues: CSGERGAADTQYF. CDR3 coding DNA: TGCAGTGGAGAGCGGGGGGCGGCAGATACGCAGTATTTT.

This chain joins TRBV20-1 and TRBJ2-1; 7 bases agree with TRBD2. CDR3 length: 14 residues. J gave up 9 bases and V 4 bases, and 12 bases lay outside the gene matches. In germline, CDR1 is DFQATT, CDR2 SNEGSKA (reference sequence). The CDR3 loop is CSATGGFPGSEQFF. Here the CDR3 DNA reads TGCAGTGCTACGGGAGGCTTTCCGGGCAGTGAGCAGTTCTTC.

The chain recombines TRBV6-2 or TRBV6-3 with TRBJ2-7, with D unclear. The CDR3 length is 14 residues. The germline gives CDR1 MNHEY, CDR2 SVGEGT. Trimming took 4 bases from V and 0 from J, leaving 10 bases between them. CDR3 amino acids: CASSFHASSYEQYF. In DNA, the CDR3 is TGTGCCAGCAGTTTTCACGCTAGCTCCTACGAGCAGTACTTC.

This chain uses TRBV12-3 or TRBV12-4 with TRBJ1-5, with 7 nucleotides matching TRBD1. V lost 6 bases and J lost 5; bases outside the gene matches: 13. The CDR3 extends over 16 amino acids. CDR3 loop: CASSLGKGGIDQPQHF. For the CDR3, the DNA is TGTGCCAGCAGCCTCGGGAAAGGGGGCATTGATCAGCCCCAGCATTTT.